This T cell receptor (beta chain) was recovered during a study of T cell responses to AZD1222 COVID-19 vaccine. Here immunoSEQ multiplex PCR was the method, and the copy in TCRdb shows in-frame clones only, minus some. The sample has about 46,000 clones, about 87% seen once. The germline gives CDR1 DFQATT, CDR2 SNEGSKA (reference sequence). The CDR3 length is 14 residues. The V and J ends lost 3 bases and 6 bases, in that order; junction bases with no gene match: 5. Material: peripheral blood, obtained 28 days after the second AZD1222 dose. This chain links TRBV20-1 with TRBJ1-4; TRBD1 aligns across 9 bases. The source of this sequence is an adult who received the AZD1222 COVID-19 vaccine. CDR3 nucleotide sequence: TGCAGTGCTAGTACGGGACAGGGTTATGAAAAACTGTTTTTT. Encoded protein: CSASTGQGYEKLFF.